Detailed here is one TCR beta chain. Its target antigen remains unknown. No quality values exist for individual bases; no much larger clone is one base distant. Between the V and J ends, shortened by 6 bases and 8 bases respectively, the junction contains 17 bases. The CDR3 runs 14 amino acids, cysteine and phenylalanine included. The CDR3 DNA has 42 bases and is translated from base 1. As encoded in the germline V gene, CDR1 is SNHLY while CDR2 is FYNNEI. Receptor libraries were prepared by 5' RACE. The instrument was a NextSeq 500. Unique molecular identifiers were attached to individual cDNA molecules in the TCR library protocol so that sequencing error and PCR bias could be corrected. Sequencing covered both TCR alpha and beta chains, and within each sample the abundances of alpha and beta sequences were tightly co-correlated. Regarding the original processing steps: Decombinator V4 was used to perform V gene, J gene and CDR3 annotation of TCR sequences. Expanded TCRs were defined as changing significantly between any two time points under a Poisson model with p below 0.0001. TCR abundances were normalised to the total number of TCRs sequenced in each sample and reported as counts per million. TRAV1-2 paired with TRAJ12, TRAJ20 or TRAJ33 defined MAIT TCRs, while TRAV10 paired with TRAJ18 defined iNKT TCRs. VDJdb, accessed 1 November 2021, was searched for CMV, EBV and SARS-CoV-2 annotated TCRs, excluding TCRs annotated for multiple antigens. TCRdb reran the public reads through fastp at Q25 and MiXCR, keeping productive beta chains. Rows are combined by CDR3 protein, so each entry shows the most common genes and DNA. The V and J calls, along with clone size, are taken from TCRdb and not from the paper's own processing. The sample table holds tens of thousands of distinct CDR3 sequences, of which 5% were seen once. Roughly 7.3% of the sample lies in the top ten.

This sample stems from a study of early T cells in non-severe SARS-CoV-2 infection (dated by TCRdb to 2020 to 2023). With respect to the entire study: TCR sequencing used bulk RNA from unsorted whole blood, so alpha and beta chains could not be paired. What the study reported, not specific to this receptor: Matching against VDJdb was skewed toward anti-spike CD8 responses, likely underestimated virus-specific expansions, and missed private and CD4 specificities.

The study was a case-control design nested within a healthcare worker cohort in London, UK, with weekly nasopharyngeal swab PCR tests and blood sampling. Healthcare workers were recruited between 23 and 31 March 2020, during the week of the UK lockdown, and were followed weekly for up to roughly 16 weeks. The sequence was obtained from an adult who was a healthcare worker with PCR-confirmed SARS-CoV-2 infection or an uninfected control (not recorded which). The specimen comprised whole blood, sampled at baseline. This chain joins TRBV2 to TRBJ2-1; a tentative D match to TRBD2 spans 5 bases. The bases read TGTGCCAGCAGGGTAGCGCCACGAACCCATGAGCAGTTCTTC. This is translated as CASRVAPRTHEQFF.